The 11 T cell receptor beta chains presented below share a single source sample, sequenced in a study of tumour-infiltrating T cells in Burkitt lymphoma (TCRdb year 2020). The library came from the immunoSEQ multiplex PCR assay. The table was pulled from immuneACCESS by TCRdb, which kept in-frame rearrangements only. Such tables lose some clones; where checked, under half of the loss comes from unresolved V genes, and the rest has no known cause. This sample is represented by roughly 15,000 clones; less than 90% of them were singletons. Clones ranked in the top ten supply approximately 1.5% of the sample. The sample consisted of tumor tissue. The receptors come from a human donor with diffuse large B-cell lymphoma.

The chain is built from TRBV5-5 and TRBJ2-5; D remains ambiguous. V lost 4 bases, J lost 3 bases, and 10 bases lay in between. Looked up from germline, CDR1 is SGHKS and CDR2 is YYEKEE (reference sequence). There are 13 residues in the CDR3. The CDR3, as DNA: TGTGCCAGCAGCCACCCTCCAGAAGAGACCCAGTACTTC. Residues: CASSHPPEETQYF.

The chain couples TRBV5-8 to TRBJ2-3, with 10 bases fitting TRBD2. Germline loops: CDR1 SGHTS, CDR2 YDEGEE. Trimming removed 0 bases from V and 2 bases from J; junction bases left unmatched: 6. The CDR3 loop spans 17 amino acids. The CDR3 sequence is CASSLALAGDLTDTQYF. The CDR3 bases are TGTGCCAGCAGCTTGGCTCTAGCGGGAGACCTCACAGATACGCAGTATTTT.

The genes are TRBV29-1 and TRBJ1-4, with D perhaps matching TRBD1 (5 bases). Between the trimmed V and J ends, which lost 7 bases and 5 bases, there was a span of 8 bases. This CDR3 is built from 11 residues. CDR1 is SQVTM, CDR2 ANQGSEA, per germline. The CDR3 reads CSGRVNEKLFF. In DNA form, the CDR3 reads TGCAGCGGCAGGGTAAATGAAAAACTGTTTTTT.

This clone occurred once. V and J are TRBV9 and TRBJ2-2, with a weak D call TRBD2 (5 bases). The CDR3 contains 14 residues. Trimming removed 0 bases at V and 6 bases at J, with 9 bases between. Germline CDR1 and CDR2: SGDLS and YYNGEE. CDR3: CASSVEVEAGELFF. Written as DNA, the CDR3 is TGTGCCAGCAGCGTAGAGGTGGAGGCCGGGGAGCTGTTTTTT.

This chain links TRBV7-9 with TRBJ2-1, with 12 positions matching TRBD2. Trimming took 2 bases from V and 5 from J; bases not matched to a gene: 7. In germline, CDR1 is SEHNR, CDR2 FQNEAQ (reference sequence). This CDR3 comprises 17 residues. The CDR3 reads CASSLSQTSGGHNEQFF. The CDR3 DNA reads TGTGCCAGCAGCTTATCGCAGACTAGCGGGGGACACAATGAGCAGTTCTTC.

The V gene is TRBV7-2, the J gene TRBJ2-6; 9 nucleotides line up with TRBD1. The CDR3 contains 16 residues. The germline V gene encodes CDR1 SGHTA and CDR2 FQGNSA. After removal of 6 bases from V and 3 bases from J, the junction contained 6 bases not matched to a gene. The CDR3: CASSKQGALGANVLTF. For the CDR3, the DNA is TGTGCCAGCAGTAAACAGGGGGCGCTTGGGGCCAACGTCCTGACTTTC.

The chain carries TRBV18 and TRBJ1-4; 7 bases match TRBD1. The trim removed 5 bases at V and 6 bases at J, leaving 6 bases unmatched. Germline V gene data show CDR1 as KGHSH and CDR2 as LQKENI. CDR3 length: 14 amino acids. In DNA form, the CDR3 reads TGTGCCAGCTCATTTGACAGGGTGTATGAAAAACTGTTTTTT. The encoded protein is CASSFDRVYEKLFF.

V gene TRBV4-1 combines with J gene TRBJ2-1, with D perhaps given as TRBD1 or TRBD2 (6 bases each). V lost 1 base, J lost 4 bases, and 14 bases lay in between. This CDR3 has 16 amino acids. Looked up from germline, CDR1 is MGHRA and CDR2 is YSYEKL. The CDR3 nucleotides read TGCGCCAGCAGCCAAGCGATCGAGGGGGGATACAATGAGCAGTTCTTC. Its translation: CASSQAIEGGYNEQFF.

The rearrangement joins TRBV11-2 to TRBJ2-2; D unresolved. Germline lookup yields CDR1 SGHAT and CDR2 FQNNGV. This CDR3 is 14 amino acids long. V lost 1 base, J lost 6 bases, and 9 bases lay in between. In DNA form, the CDR3 reads TGTGCCAGCAGCTTAGTTATGGCGGCCGGGGAGCTGTTTTTT. It specifies CASSLVMAAGELFF.

This chain connects TRBV7-9 to TRBJ2-1, with D possibly matching TRBD2 (7 bases). Germline values: CDR1 SEHNR, CDR2 FQNEAQ (reference sequence). The CDR3 totals 15 residues. V was cut by 0 bases and J by 5 bases, with 11 bases left in between. The CDR3 nucleotides are TGTGCCAGCAGCTTAGCGGGGGGGCCGGACAATGAGCAGTTCTTC. Amino acids: CASSLAGGPDNEQFF.

The V call is TRBV10-3, the J call TRBJ1-1; D gene ambiguous. The CDR3 runs 14 residues. Deletions cut 8 bases from V and 3 bases from J, with 16 bases between. Germline V lookup: CDR1 ENHRY, CDR2 SYGVKD. The CDR3 DNA follows: TGTGCCATCGGGCCAGTATGGGCCGACACTGAAGCTTTCTTT. Translating gives CAIGPVWADTEAFF.